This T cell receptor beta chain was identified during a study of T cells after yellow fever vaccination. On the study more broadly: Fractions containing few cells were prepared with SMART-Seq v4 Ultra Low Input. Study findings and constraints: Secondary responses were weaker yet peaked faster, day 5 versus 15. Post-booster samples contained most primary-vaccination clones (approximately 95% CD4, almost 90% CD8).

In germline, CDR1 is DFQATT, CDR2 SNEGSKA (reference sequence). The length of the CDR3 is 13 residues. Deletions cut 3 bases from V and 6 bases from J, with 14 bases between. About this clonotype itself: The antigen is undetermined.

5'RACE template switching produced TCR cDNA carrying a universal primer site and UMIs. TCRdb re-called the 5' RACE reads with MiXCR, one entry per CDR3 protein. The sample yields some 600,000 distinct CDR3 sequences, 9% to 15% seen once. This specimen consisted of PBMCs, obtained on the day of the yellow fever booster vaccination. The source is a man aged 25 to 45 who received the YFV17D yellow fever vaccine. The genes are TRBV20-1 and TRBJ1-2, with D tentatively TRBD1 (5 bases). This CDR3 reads CSARTGTANGYTF. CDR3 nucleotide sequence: TGCAGTGCTAGGACCGGGACGGCGAATGGCTACACCTTC.